Each of the 26 T cell receptor beta chains below was sequenced from the same sample in a study of CD8 T cells in Susac syndrome. Random hexamers were used to reverse transcribe the RNA input (roughly 0.5 to 1 ug). Each CDR3 protein gets one entry after TCRdb re-called the immunoSEQ multiplex PCR reads with MiXCR. Here the sample spans some 130,000 distinct CDR3 sequences, about 90% being singletons. The sequenced material came from CD8+ T cells from PBMCs. These receptors came from a human donor with multiple sclerosis.

This chain links TRBV20-1 with TRBJ2-7, with D possibly matching TRBD2 (6 bases). Trimming removed 3 bases from V and 3 bases from J, with 12 bases in between. The CDR3 runs to 13 residues. From germline, CDR1 is DFQATT and CDR2 SNEGSKA (reference sequence). DNA of the CDR3: TGCAGTGCTAGGGAGGGCAGGGACTACGAGCAGTACTTC. Its protein product is CSAREGRDYEQYF.

The chain links TRBV30 to TRBJ1-5; 8 bases are a match to TRBD1. Germline V gene data show CDR1 as GTSNPN and CDR2 as SVGIG (reference sequence). This CDR3 has 14 residues. J was trimmed by 2 bases and V by 0 bases; bases with no gene match: 0. The CDR3 region has the DNA TGTGCCTGGAGTGTACAGGGGGGCAATCAGCCCCAGCATTTT. Translating gives CAWSVQGGNQPQHF.

The V call is TRBV4-3, the J call TRBJ2-1, with 7 bases aligning to TRBD2. V lost 0 bases, J lost 0 bases, and 8 bases stayed unmatched. Germline CDR1 and CDR2: LGHNA and YSLEER. The CDR3 is made up of 18 amino acids. DNA of the CDR3: TGCGCCAGCAGCCAAGATAGAGGCGGGGGTTACTCCTACAATGAGCAGTTCTTC. Protein product: CASSQDRGGGYSYNEQFF.

This chain links TRBV27 with TRBJ2-2; 9 nucleotides align to TRBD2. The V segment lost 5 bases and the J segment 4 bases; nucleotides outside the gene matches: 5. This CDR3 contains 15 residues. Germline V gene data show CDR1 as MNHEY and CDR2 as SMNVEV (reference sequence). For the CDR3, the DNA is TGTGCCAGCAGTCTGACTAGCGGAGGCACCGGGGAGCTGTTTTTT. Translating it yields CASSLTSGGTGELFF.

The chain combines TRBV25-1 with TRBJ2-5, with 13 bases identical to TRBD2. The CDR3 spans 17 residues. The germline gives CDR1 MGHDK, CDR2 SYGVNS. J lost 1 base, V lost 4 bases, and 6 bases had no gene match. CDR3 sequence: CASSALGTSGAQETQYF. CDR3 in DNA: TGTGCCAGCAGTGCTCTAGGGACTAGCGGGGCCCAAGAGACCCAGTACTTC.

This chain links TRBV9 with TRBJ2-3, with 8 bases matching TRBD2. V lost 3 bases, J lost 2 bases, and 5 bases stayed unmatched. Looked up from germline, CDR1 is SGDLS and CDR2 is YYNGEE. The CDR3 totals 15 residues. CDR3 coding DNA: TGTGCCAGCAGCGCCACGGGGGGGGACACAGATACGCAGTATTTT. This encodes CASSATGGDTDTQYF.

J is TRBJ2-7 and V is TRBV7-9; D is uncertain. CDR3 size: 13 residues. Germline loops: CDR1 SEHNR, CDR2 FQNEAQ (reference sequence). Trimming took 3 bases from V and 5 from J, leaving 11 bases between them. CDR3 coding DNA: TGTGCCAGCAGCTTGCTAGTAGGCCACGAGCAGTACTTC. This sequence encodes CASSLLVGHEQYF.

This chain joins TRBV6-5 and TRBJ2-5; D not resolved. The CDR3 is 15 amino acids. Per the germline V gene, CDR1 is MNHEY and CDR2 is SVGAGI. The V and J ends lost 6 bases and 3 bases respectively, with 17 bases between them. The CDR3 region is CASSSPDQSEETQYF. CDR3 DNA: TGTGCCAGCAGCTCTCCAGATCAGAGCGAAGAGACCCAGTACTTC.

The chain couples TRBV28 to TRBJ2-5, with D possibly being TRBD1 or TRBD2 (5 bases each). The CDR3 is 15 residues long. V gave up 4 bases and J gave up 5 bases, with 17 bases separating them. The germline V gene has CDR1 MDHEN and CDR2 SYDVKM. CDR3 nucleotides: TGTGCCAGCAGTTCCAGTGAGGGGTGGGGGGAGACCCAGTACTTC. Protein: CASSSSEGWGETQYF.

The chain combines TRBV7-9 with TRBJ2-7; D may be TRBD2 (5 bases). The CDR3 sequence is 13 residues long. CDR1 and CDR2 (germline): SEHNR, FQNEAQ (reference sequence). V lost 3 bases and J 4 bases, leaving 10 bases between the germline ends. CDR3 DNA: TGTGCCAGCAGCTTCCCGTCGGGGTACGAGCAGTACTTC. Its translation: CASSFPSGYEQYF.

The V call is TRBV4-1, the J call TRBJ2-5, with 7 bases lining up with TRBD1. CDR3 length equals 15 residues. From germline, CDR1 is MGHRA and CDR2 YSYEKL. Trimming removed 0 bases from V and 2 bases from J; junction bases left unmatched: 3. The CDR3 DNA is TGCGCCAGCAGCCAAGAGGGGACAGAACAAGAGACCCAGTACTTC. It codes for CASSQEGTEQETQYF.

This clonotype was counted a single time. The junction does not match germline at one end; this may be a read error. V gene TRBV12-3 or TRBV12-4 combines with J gene TRBJ2-7; the D is unclear. CDR3 length: 13 residues. For the CDR3, the DNA is TGTGCCAGCACCATAGGGCAAATTTACGAGCAGTGCTTC. Translating it yields CASTIGQIYEQCF.

The chain is built from TRBV5-6 and TRBJ2-1; D remains ambiguous. The CDR3 consists of 13 residues. Germline CDR1 is SGHDT and CDR2 is YYEEEE. V lost 1 base and J lost 10, with 12 bases in between. Written as DNA, the CDR3 is TGTGCCAGCAGCTTGTATGGTCCTCTGGAGCAGTTCTTC. It encodes CASSLYGPLEQFF.

This clonotype was observed a single time. V usage is TRBV4-1 and J usage is TRBJ1-1; D may be TRBD1 (5 bases). The CDR3 length is 14 residues. Per germline, CDR1 MGHRA and CDR2 YSYEKL. The V and J ends lost 0 bases and 5 bases respectively, with 10 bases between them. CDR3 in DNA: TGCGCCAGCAGCCAAGACAGGGTCCGGACTGAAGCTTTCTTT. Translating it yields CASSQDRVRTEAFF.

The chain links TRBV7-2 to TRBJ1-1; D call uncertain. CDR1 and CDR2 from the germline V gene are SGHTA and FQGNSA. Trimming shortened V by 5 bases and J by 3 bases, and 19 bases separated the two germline ends. This CDR3 has 16 amino acids. DNA of the CDR3: TGTGCCAGCAGCAACCGACATGGGCCGGGCGACACTGAAGCTTTCTTT. It yields the protein CASSNRHGPGDTEAFF.

The chain links TRBV20-1 to TRBJ2-5; 9 bases align to TRBD2. V trimming: 4 bases; J trimming: 2 bases; junction bases outside the gene matches: 20. Germline V gene data show CDR1 as DFQATT and CDR2 as SNEGSKA (reference sequence). The CDR3 is 19 amino acids. CDR3 sequence (DNA): TGCAGTGCTATAACCGAGGCTAGCGGGAAGTCCGCCCCTCAAGAGACCCAGTACTTC. Translating it yields CSAITEASGKSAPQETQYF.

This chain uses TRBV29-1 with TRBJ2-2; D remains unclear. Trimming took 7 bases from V and 9 from J, leaving 12 bases between them. Germline lookup yields CDR1 SQVTM and CDR2 ANQGSEA. The CDR3 covers 11 residues. The DNA for the CDR3 is TGCAGCGCCCGTTTAGATCGGGAGCTGTTTTTT. Its translation: CSARLDRELFF.

The chain carries TRBV30 and TRBJ1-2, with 7 bases lining up with TRBD1. V shed 4 bases, J shed 2 bases, and the junction held 4 bases outside the gene matches. CDR1 and CDR2 from the germline V gene are GTSNPN and SVGIG (reference sequence). This CDR3 has 13 amino acids. Here the CDR3 reads CAWTLTGNYGYTF. CDR3 bases: TGTGCCTGGACCTTGACAGGGAACTATGGCTACACCTTC.

V and J are TRBV19 and TRBJ2-5; D is perhaps TRBD1 or TRBD2 (5 bases each). Trimming left V 8 bases short and J 3 bases short, with 13 bases between. Germline-derived CDR1 and CDR2 are LNHDA and SQIVND (reference sequence). This CDR3 is built from 13 residues. The CDR3: CASRDGLKETQYF. In DNA, the CDR3 is TGTGCCAGTCGGGACGGGTTAAAAGAGACCCAGTACTTC.

This chain uses TRBV30 with TRBJ2-1, with D unclear. Trimming shortened V by 5 bases and J by 10 bases, and 12 bases separated the two germline ends. The CDR3 length is 11 residues. Germline CDR1 and CDR2: GTSNPN and SVGIG (reference sequence). The CDR3 DNA sequence: TGTGCCTGGGGGGTCGATTCAGAGCAGTTCTTC. It translates to CAWGVDSEQFF.

The genes are TRBV15 and TRBJ1-5, with D possibly TRBD1 on 5 matching bases. The germline V and J ends were trimmed by 0 bases and 8 bases, with 8 bases remaining between them. The CDR3 runs to 13 residues. Germline CDR1 LNHNV, CDR2 YYDKDF (reference sequence). CDR3 sequence (DNA): TGTGCCACCAGCAGAGATCGGGGGGAGCCCCAGCATTTT. Protein sequence: CATSRDRGEPQHF.

V and J are TRBV7-9 and TRBJ2-7; 16 bases are shared with TRBD2. Germline V gives CDR1 SEHNR, CDR2 FQNEAQ (reference sequence). CDR3 length: 14 residues. Unmatched junction bases numbered 7, after V lost 8 bases and J lost 9 bases. The CDR3 is CASQGTSGRAVQYF. DNA of the CDR3: TGTGCCAGCCAGGGGACTAGCGGGAGGGCCGTGCAGTACTTC.

This clonotype was counted a few times. This chain connects TRBV7-6 to TRBJ2-5, with D maybe TRBD2 (6 bases). This CDR3 region has 13 residues. In germline, CDR1 is SGHVS, CDR2 FNYEAQ. Trimming cost V 5 bases and J 3 bases, with 10 bases left between them. The CDR3 nucleotides are TGTGCCAGCAGCGAACGACTAGAAGAGACCCAGTACTTC. Protein product: CASSERLEETQYF.

This chain joins TRBV7-8 and TRBJ1-1, with TRBD1 matching over 12 bases. J was trimmed by 5 bases and V by 1 base; bases with no gene match: 5. Germline assignment: CDR1 SGHVS and CDR2 FQNEAQ. CDR3 length: 16 amino acids. The CDR3 region is CASSLGGQGALTEAFF. As DNA, the CDR3 is TGTGCCAGCAGCTTAGGGGGACAGGGGGCTTTAACTGAAGCTTTCTTT.

V and J are TRBV6-2 or TRBV6-3 and TRBJ2-7; tentative D call: TRBD2 (5 bases). Germline-derived CDR1 and CDR2 are MNHEY and SVGEGT. The CDR3 has 13 residues. Trimming pared 11 bases from V and 2 bases from J, leaving 16 bases between. The CDR3 DNA follows: TGTGCCGGCGGGCCGGGTGGTCCCTACGAGCAGTACTTC. Protein: CAGGPGGPYEQYF.

The rearrangement uses TRBV28 and TRBJ2-7; 9 bases map to TRBD2. V gave up 7 bases and J gave up 7 bases; unmatched junction bases: 8. This CDR3 contains 13 residues. Germline CDR1 is MDHEN and CDR2 is SYDVKM. The CDR3 DNA reads TGTGCCAGCACCCTTAGCGGGAGTAGAGAGCAGTACTTC. It yields the protein CASTLSGSREQYF. Full variable domain (rest looked up from reference TRBV28 and TRBJ2-7): DVKVTQSSRYLVKRTGEKVFLECVQDMDHENMFWYRQDPGLGLRLIYFSYDVKMKEKGDIPEGYSVSREKKERFSLILESASTNQTSMYLCASTLSGSREQYFGPGTRLTVT.